These T cell receptor beta chains were read from a single sample in a study of blood T cell repertoires in COVID-19. Assay used: immunoSEQ multiplex PCR; TCRdb lists only in-frame clones, some missing. The repertoire has roughly 150,000 clones, approximately 83% of them found once; the top ten carry approximately 5.3%. Source material: PBMCs or T cells enriched from blood (not recorded which). The receptors originated from a man between 65 and 80 years old who had been exposed to COVID-19. CDR3s include the opening cysteine and the closing phenylalanine or tryptophan. Fields, in order: J gene, clone size, D gene, V gene, CDR3 protein, CDR3 DNA. A D gene is named only where the DNA matches it firmly. Only some rows state a clone size, as once, few, many or a class for expanded clones.

>TRBJ2-1|-|TRBD2|TRBV7-2
CASTLGGTQFF
TGTGCCAGCACCCTGGGGGGGACGCAGTTCTTC
>TRBJ1-1|-|-|TRBV27
CASSFGHPNTEAFF
TGTGCCAGCAGTTTTGGACACCCGAACACTGAAGCTTTCTTT
>TRBJ1-2|-|-|TRBV7-2
CASSLSPGDNYGYTF
TGTGCCAGCAGCTTATCTCCAGGCGATAACTATGGCTACACCTTC
>TRBJ1-2|-|-|TRBV9
CASSFSEREGMRGYTF
TGTGCCAGCAGCTTTTCCGAGCGGGAGGGCATGAGGGGCTACACCTTC
>TRBJ2-3|few|-|TRBV9
CASSFPSHSDTQYF
TGTGCCAGCAGCTTCCCTAGTCACTCAGATACGCAGTATTTT
>TRBJ2-4|-|TRBD2|TRBV6-2/TRBV6-3
CASSLGLAGGQVKNIQYF
TGTGCCAGCAGCTTGGGACTAGCGGGAGGCCAGGTCAAAAACATTCAGTACTTC
>TRBJ1-1|few|-|TRBV5-6
CASSWQKNTEAFF
TGTGCCAGCAGCTGGCAGAAAAACACTGAAGCTTTCTTT
>TRBJ1-1|medium-sized|-|TRBV5-1
CASSLEWQGEAFF
TGCGCCAGCAGCTTGGAGTGGCAGGGCGAAGCTTTCTTT
>TRBJ1-1|-|-|TRBV5-4
CASRSETANTEAFF
TGTGCCAGCAGGAGTGAGACAGCGAACACTGAAGCTTTCTTT
>TRBJ1-1|-|TRBD1|TRBV4-3
CASSHTGTGGGEAFF
TGCGCCAGCAGCCATACCGGGACAGGGGGGGGTGAAGCTTTCTTT
>TRBJ1-2|-|-|TRBV28
CASSFTVSGYGYTF
TGTGCCAGCAGTTTTACAGTTTCCGGCTATGGCTACACCTTC
>TRBJ2-7|once|TRBD2|TRBV6-2/TRBV6-3
CASSYSGGAGEQYF
TGTGCCAGCAGTTACAGCGGGGGGGCTGGCGAGCAGTACTTC
>TRBJ1-1|-|TRBD1|TRBV3-1/TRBV3-2
CASSQGTVQNTEAFF
TGTGCCAGCAGCCAGGGGACAGTCCAGAACACTGAAGCTTTCTTT
>TRBJ2-5|-|-|TRBV9
CASSVDSGGLETQYF
TGTGCCAGCAGCGTAGACAGTGGAGGTTTGGAGACCCAGTACTTC
>TRBJ2-1|-|-|TRBV19
CASTLSGSYNEQFF
TGTGCCAGTACCCTGAGCGGATCCTACAATGAGCAGTTCTTC
>TRBJ2-2|-|TRBD1|TRBV28
CASTLRDRGGELFF
TGTGCCAGCACCTTAAGGGACAGGGGGGGGGAGCTGTTTTTT
>TRBJ2-7|-|-|TRBV12-3/TRBV12-4
CASSRTEIEQYF
TGTGCCAGCAGCCGGACAGAAATCGAGCAGTACTTC
>TRBJ2-3|-|TRBD1|TRBV11-2
CASSLGQGSSTDTQYF
TGTGCCAGCAGCTTGGGACAGGGAAGTAGTACAGATACGCAGTATTTT
>TRBJ1-1|once|-|TRBV28
CASVSGVMNTEAFF
TGTGCCAGCGTGAGCGGGGTAATGAACACTGAAGCTTTCTTT
>TRBJ2-2|few|TRBD2|TRBV12-3/TRBV12-4
CASRPLAGGELFF
TGTGCCAGCAGACCTTTAGCGGGGGGGGAGCTGTTTTTT
>TRBJ2-1|-|TRBD2|TRBV4-1
CASSQFISGSYNEQFF
TGCGCCAGCAGCCAATTCATTAGCGGGAGTTATAATGAGCAGTTCTTC
>TRBJ2-3|-|TRBD2|TRBV10-3
CATGPRGGADTQYF
TGTGCCACCGGCCCCCGGGGGGGAGCGGATACGCAGTATTTT
>TRBJ2-5|-|TRBD1|TRBV5-1
CASSGGDRGPQETQYF
TGCGCCAGCAGCGGGGGGGACAGGGGGCCCCAAGAGACCCAGTACTTC
>TRBJ2-1|few|TRBD1|TRBV7-9
CASSLAGRQGNEQFF
TGTGCCAGCAGCTTAGCCGGGCGACAGGGGAATGAGCAGTTCTTC
>TRBJ2-1|-|TRBD2|TRBV3-1/TRBV3-2
CASSLPGLVYNEQFF
TGTGCCAGCAGCCTTCCGGGACTAGTCTACAATGAGCAGTTCTTC
>TRBJ2-2|-|TRBD2|TRBV15
CATGGLAGGPRGGELFF
TGTGCCACCGGGGGCTTGGCGGGAGGCCCCCGGGGCGGGGAGCTGTTTTTT
>TRBJ2-5|-|TRBD2|TRBV5-4
CASSPTSGREETQYF
TGTGCCAGCAGCCCGACTAGCGGGAGGGAAGAGACCCAGTACTTC
>TRBJ2-7|-|-|TRBV11-2
CASSLVIGGTTTIEQYF
TGTGCCAGCAGCTTAGTTATTGGCGGGACCACTACGATAGAGCAGTACTTC
>TRBJ2-1|-|-|TRBV30
CAWSPVRARGEQFF
TGTGCCTGGAGTCCCGTTCGGGCTAGGGGTGAGCAGTTCTTC
>TRBJ1-1|-|-|TRBV7-9
CASILGGARNTEAFF
TGTGCCAGCATCCTAGGGGGGGCACGAAACACTGAAGCTTTCTTT
>TRBJ1-1|-|-|TRBV6-5
CASSYSRALNTEAFF
TGTGCCAGCAGTTACTCGAGGGCTCTGAACACTGAAGCTTTCTTT
>TRBJ1-3|-|TRBD1|TRBV28
CASSSGGGNTIYF
TGTGCCAGCAGTTCAGGGGGTGGAAACACCATATATTTT
>TRBJ2-7|-|-|TRBV25-1
CASSAFYHEQYF
TGTGCCAGCAGTGCTTTCTATCACGAGCAGTACTTC
>TRBJ1-4|-|-|TRBV19
CASGAGEVGEKLFF
TGTGCCAGTGGAGCCGGGGAGGTAGGAGAAAAACTGTTTTTT
>TRBJ2-2|-|-|TRBV6-1
CASSETNRNTGELFF
TGTGCCAGCAGTGAGACTAATCGGAACACCGGGGAGCTGTTTTTT
>TRBJ1-1|-|-|TRBV2
CATLSWTDTEAFF
TGTGCCACCCTCAGTTGGACTGACACTGAAGCTTTCTTT
>TRBJ2-1|-|TRBD1|TRBV19
CASSARDSSAGNEQFF
TGTGCCAGTAGTGCCCGGGACAGTTCGGCGGGTAATGAGCAGTTCTTC
>TRBJ1-4|-|-|TRBV7-9
CASSLGSEKLFF
TGTGCCAGCAGCTTAGGTTCGGAAAAACTGTTTTTT
>TRBJ2-2|-|-|TRBV10-1
CASSEWQGYTGELFF
TGCGCCAGCAGTGAGTGGCAGGGGTACACCGGGGAGCTGTTTTTT
>TRBJ1-3|once|-|TRBV4-1
CASSQVDLVREVSGNTIYF
TGCGCCAGCAGCCAAGTGGACCTAGTCAGGGAAGTTTCTGGAAACACCATATATTTT
>TRBJ2-7|-|-|TRBV3-1/TRBV3-2
CASSQDVGGFHEQYF
TGTGCCAGCAGCCAAGATGTTGGAGGTTTCCACGAGCAGTACTTC
>TRBJ2-1|-|-|TRBV27
CASSFYGPGDNEQFF
TGTGCCAGCAGTTTCTATGGTCCAGGGGACAATGAGCAGTTCTTC
>TRBJ2-7|-|-|TRBV11-3
CASSLGGDSYEQYF
TGTGCCAGCAGCTTAGGGGGGGACAGCTACGAGCAGTACTTC
>TRBJ1-1|-|-|TRBV28
CASSMTGMRNTEAFF
TGTGCCAGCAGTATGACAGGCATGAGGAACACTGAAGCTTTCTTT
>TRBJ1-2|-|TRBD1|TRBV7-9
CASSSGEGALGYTF
TGTGCCAGCAGCTCCGGAGAGGGGGCTCTAGGCTACACCTTC
>TRBJ1-2|-|-|TRBV11-2
CASSSDSYGYTF
TGTGCCAGCAGCTCCGACAGCTATGGCTACACCTTC
>TRBJ2-2|-|TRBD2|TRBV28
CASSLGLAGNTGELFF
TGTGCCAGCAGTTTAGGACTAGCGGGAAACACCGGGGAGCTGTTTTTT